This TCR beta chain was recorded in a study of regulatory T cells in long-lasting Graves disease. Study-wide results and limits: Segments TRBV28, TRBJ1-2 and TRBJ2-5 showed preferential usage in persistent disease.

To make TCR beta libraries, researchers used iRepertoire HTBI primers and Arm-PCR of CDR3 regions. Each CDR3 protein is one row after TCRdb ran MiXCR on the multiplex PCR reads. This sample has roughly 300,000 distinct CDR3 sequences, with more than 20% found just once. This clonotype has only a few counts. Antigen unknown. Trimming cost V 1 base and J 5 bases, with 8 bases left between them. Germline V gene sequence: CDR1 LGHDT, CDR2 YNNKEL (reference sequence). The CDR3 sequence is 13 residues long. Time point specified: persistent/refractory GD, antithyroid drugs over 5 years with positive TRAb. Researchers made the TCR library from RNA that was extracted from PBMCs.

Here the sequenced sample was peripheral blood mononuclear cells (PBMCs), taken when the disease was refractory, from a patient treated with antithyroid drugs. The chain is built from TRBV3-1 and TRBJ2-5; D is uncertain. The receptor's source is a female donor with Graves disease. The CDR3 region has the DNA TGTGCCAGCAGCCAAGGTAGAAGCGAGACCCAGTACTTC. Amino acids: CASSQGRSETQYF.